This T cell receptor beta chain is drawn from a study of T cells in Graves' hyperthyroidism and ophthalmopathy. Uncontrolled infection, other autoimmune disease, pregnancy or lactation disqualified patients from enrolment. V shed 4 bases, J shed 8 bases, and the junction held 11 bases outside the gene matches. Germline loops: CDR1 SGHRS, CDR2 YFSETQ. The length of the CDR3 is 14 residues. Amplification yielded TCR beta CDR3 regions, with RNA transcripts as the source. The TCR CDR3 first-round RT-PCR relied on the HTBI primer set. A single record per CDR3 protein comes from TCRdb applying MiXCR to the multiplex PCR reads. The sample has 35,000 to 45,000 distinct CDR3 sequences, around 56% seen once. This clonotype came up once. A single base separates this from a much larger clone, so it may be a read error.

This rearrangement joins TRBV5-1 to TRBJ2-7; 8 positions agree with TRBD1. The sample comprised blood. This TCR was sampled from a middle-aged man with Graves' ophthalmopathy. The CDR3 protein is CASSPGTGRYKQYF. Here the CDR3 DNA reads TGCGCCAGCAGCCCCGGGACAGGTAGGTACAAGCAGTACTTC. Full variable domain (missing parts from reference TRBV5-1 and TRBJ2-7): KAGVTQTPRYLIKTRGQQVTLSCSPISGHRSVSWYQQTPGQGLQFLFEYFSETQRNKGNFPGRFSGRQFSNSRSEMNVSTLELGDSALYLCASSPGTGRYKQYFGPGTRLTVT.